The 32 T cell receptor beta chains below come from one sample, sequenced in a study of blood T cell repertoires in COVID-19. Sequencing used immunoSEQ multiplex PCR; TCRdb keeps in-frame clones, though not all of them. The sample yields some 170,000 clones, 65% to 85% seen once. The sequencing sample was made of peripheral blood. These receptors were taken from a woman of 80 years or more with active or convalescent COVID-19.

This chain connects TRBV19 to TRBJ1-5; TRBD1 aligns across 7 bases. CDR3 length: 15 residues. The germline V gene has CDR1 LNHDA and CDR2 SQIVND (reference sequence). With 6 bases clipped from V and 7 bases from J, the junction kept 12 bases outside the gene matches. The CDR3 is CASRLGGQVGQPQHF. Written as DNA, the CDR3 is TGTGCCAGTAGGCTGGGTGGACAGGTTGGACAGCCCCAGCATTTT.

The chain combines TRBV5-1 with TRBJ2-1, with D uncertain. The CDR3 totals 13 residues. Looked up from germline, CDR1 is SGHRS and CDR2 is YFSETQ. The V gene lost 0 bases and the J gene lost 11 bases, with 12 bases spanning the gap. CDR3: CASSLGQQFKQFF. Here the CDR3 DNA reads TGCGCCAGCAGCTTGGGGCAACAATTTAAGCAGTTCTTC.

This chain connects TRBV14 to TRBJ2-5; TRBD2 matches 11 bases. The CDR3 contains 16 residues. V shed 4 bases, J shed 2 bases, and the junction held 6 bases outside the gene matches. In germline, CDR1 is SGHDN, CDR2 FVKESK. The CDR3 DNA reads TGTGCCAGCAGCCCCGGGACTAGCGGATCTCAAGAGACCCAGTACTTC. Its protein is CASSPGTSGSQETQYF. Drawing the rest from reference TRBV14 and TRBJ2-5, the complete variable domain is EAGVTQFPSHSVIEKGQTVTLRCDPISGHDNLYWYRRVMGKEIKFLLHFVKESKQDESGMPNNRFLAERTGGTYSTLKVQPAELEDSGVYFCASSPGTSGSQETQYFGPGTRLLVL.

The chain recombines TRBV19 with TRBJ1-2, with a weak D call TRBD1 (6 bases). Trimming stripped 5 bases from V and 6 bases from J, with 19 bases between. Germline CDR1 is LNHDA and CDR2 is SQIVND (reference sequence). This CDR3 is built from 15 residues. CDR3 DNA: TGTGCCAGTAGTTTACTATCGACAGGCGGCGATGGCTACACCTTC. It encodes CASSLLSTGGDGYTF.

The V and J genes are TRBV19 and TRBJ1-1, with D possibly being TRBD1 (5 bases). The V and J ends lost 4 bases and 0 bases respectively, with 9 bases between them. This CDR3 spans 14 amino acids. Germline loops: CDR1 LNHDA, CDR2 SQIVND (reference sequence). CDR3 nucleotide sequence: TGTGCCAGTAGTAAACAGGACATGAACACTGAAGCTTTCTTT. It translates to CASSKQDMNTEAFF.

This clone was seen a handful of times. J is TRBJ1-6 and V is TRBV6-1; 10 nucleotides match TRBD1. V lost 2 bases to trimming and J lost 7 bases; unmatched junction nucleotides: 5. The CDR3 is 16 amino acids. Germline CDR1 reads MNHNS; CDR2 reads SASEGT. The CDR3 region is CASSESSGQGNSPLHF. The DNA for the CDR3 is TGTGCCAGCAGTGAATCCTCGGGACAGGGGAATTCACCCCTCCACTTT.

The V call is TRBV3-1 (or the pseudogene TRBV3-2), the J call TRBJ1-4; a possible D gene is TRBD1 (5 bases). CDR3 length equals 18 residues. Germline assignment: CDR1 LGHDT and CDR2 YNNKEL (reference sequence). Trimming pared 1 base from V and 0 bases from J, leaving 15 bases between. For the CDR3, the DNA is TGTGCCAGCAGCCAAGGGGTCGAGACAGACACAACTAATGAAAAACTGTTTTTT. Translation: CASSQGVETDTTNEKLFF.

The chain joins TRBV7-2 to TRBJ2-6; D unresolved. Germline CDR1 is SGHTA and CDR2 is FQGNSA. The V end was cut by 3 bases, the J end by 4 bases, with 10 bases between. CDR3 length: 15 residues. CDR3 in amino acids: CASSFGGAGANVLTF. The CDR3 DNA follows: TGTGCCAGCAGCTTCGGTGGAGCCGGGGCCAACGTCCTGACTTTC.

This clone was detected a few times. The rearrangement links TRBV5-6 to TRBJ1-1; D remains ambiguous. Germline values: CDR1 SGHDT, CDR2 YYEEEE. V lost 0 bases, J lost 4 bases, and 10 bases lay in between. The CDR3 contains 14 residues. CDR3 nucleotide sequence: TGTGCCAGCAGCTTGGGCCCCACGGGCACTGAAGCTTTCTTT. Protein: CASSLGPTGTEAFF.

The V call is TRBV4-3, the J call TRBJ1-3; TRBD1 agrees at 7 bases. V shed 0 bases and J 0 bases; nucleotides not matched to a gene: 8. The germline CDR1 and CDR2 sequences are LGHNA and YSLEER. The CDR3 contains 18 residues. CDR3 bases: TGCGCCAGCAGCCAAGACATGAACAGGGGATCCTCTGGAAACACCATATATTTT. This codes for CASSQDMNRGSSGNTIYF.

This clone came up a few times. CDR3 sequence reads: CASSGGLAGSEQYF. The CDR3 nucleotides read TGTGCCAGCAGTGGAGGCTTAGCGGGTTCGGAGCAGTACTTC. This chain joins TRBV6-2 or TRBV6-3 and TRBJ2-7, with 7 positions matching TRBD2. Germline CDR1 and CDR2: MNHEY and SVGEGT. V was pared by 5 bases and J by 7 bases, with 11 bases of the junction left unmatched. CDR3 length: 14 residues.

V usage is TRBV19 and J usage is TRBJ1-1; D may be TRBD1 (5 bases). CDR3 length equals 14 residues. Germline V lookup: CDR1 LNHDA, CDR2 SQIVND (reference sequence). Deletions cut 5 bases from V and 1 base from J, with 11 bases between. CDR3 protein: CASSPGGPNTEAFF. DNA of the CDR3: TGTGCCAGTAGTCCCGGGGGACCGAACACTGAAGCTTTCTTT.

The rearrangement uses TRBV11-2 and TRBJ1-2, with 9 bases fitting TRBD1. There are 16 residues in the CDR3. Trimming at V came to 5 bases and at J to 6 bases, leaving 13 bases not matched to a gene. From germline, CDR1 is SGHAT and CDR2 FQNNGV. Here the CDR3 reads CASSTMRDRESNGYTF. The CDR3 DNA reads TGTGCCAGCAGCACCATGCGGGACAGGGAATCTAATGGCTACACCTTC.

This chain joins TRBV5-5 and TRBJ1-4, with a tentative D call TRBD1 (6 bases). V was cut by 2 bases and J by 7 bases, with 18 bases left in between. The CDR3 is 16 amino acids. The germline gives CDR1 SGHKS, CDR2 YYEKEE (reference sequence). CDR3 region: CASSLEGTGWSEKLFF. For the CDR3, the DNA is TGTGCCAGCAGCTTAGAAGGCACAGGGTGGTCTGAAAAACTGTTTTTT.

The chain employs TRBV10-3 and TRBJ2-1; 10 bases map to TRBD2. CDR3 length: 16 amino acids. Germline lookup yields CDR1 ENHRY and CDR2 SYGVKD. V dropped 8 bases and J dropped 9; count of bases not matched to a gene: 16. CDR3 nucleotides: TGTGCCATCGGGGACGTAGCGGGGGGCTCTACAGGTGAGCAGTTCTTC. Its translation: CAIGDVAGGSTGEQFF.

J is TRBJ1-1 and V is TRBV6-5; 9 nucleotides line up with TRBD1. The CDR3 has 14 amino acids. Per germline, CDR1 MNHEY and CDR2 SVGAGI. The V gene end was trimmed by 6 bases and the J gene end by 3 bases; junction bases not matched to a gene: 5. The CDR3 nucleotides read TGTGCCAGCAGCAGGGACAGGGTTGACACTGAAGCTTTCTTT. Amino acids: CASSRDRVDTEAFF.

The gene calls are TRBV19 and TRBJ1-1, with D perhaps TRBD1 (5 bases). The V end lost 6 bases, the J end lost 0 bases, and 14 bases lay between the germline ends. CDR1 and CDR2 (germline): LNHDA, SQIVND (reference sequence). The CDR3 sequence is 15 residues long. CDR3 bases: TGTGCCAGTAGGGGGGGAGGACCCATGAACACTGAAGCTTTCTTT. It translates to CASRGGGPMNTEAFF.

This clone appeared a few times. CDR3 in DNA: TGTGCCAGCAGCTTGAGACAGGGGGCTTCAAATTCACCCCTCCACTTT. This sequence encodes CASSLRQGASNSPLHF. The rearrangement links TRBV7-2 to TRBJ1-6; 10 nucleotides align to TRBD1. This CDR3 is built from 16 residues. The germline V gene encodes CDR1 SGHTA and CDR2 FQGNSA. Unmatched junction bases numbered 6, after V lost 3 bases and J lost 7 bases.

The V and J genes are TRBV4-1 and TRBJ1-2; D unresolved. The V and J ends lost 0 bases and 4 bases respectively, with 9 bases between them. Germline lookup yields CDR1 MGHRA and CDR2 YSYEKL. CDR3 length: 14 residues. Here the CDR3 DNA reads TGCGCCAGCAGCCAAGATGGAGGGTTCTATGGCTACACCTTC. It encodes CASSQDGGFYGYTF.

This clone was picked up one time. The chain is built from TRBV2 and TRBJ2-1; D may be TRBD1 (6 bases). With 3 bases removed from V and 9 bases from J, the gap between germline ends came to 21 bases. Germline CDR1 and CDR2: SNHLY and FYNNEI. This CDR3 is built from 16 residues. The CDR3 reads CASSERAGAWGAEQFF. Written as DNA, the CDR3 is TGTGCCAGCAGTGAGAGAGCAGGGGCTTGGGGTGCTGAGCAGTTCTTC. The full variable domain, its missing parts supplied by reference TRBV2 and TRBJ2-1, is EPEVTQTPSHQVTQMGQEVILRCVPISNHLYFYWYRQILGQKVEFLVSFYNNEISEKSEIFDDQFSVERPDGSNFTLKIRSTKLEDSAMYFCASSERAGAWGAEQFFGPGTRLTVL.

The chain carries TRBV18 and TRBJ2-2; D is perhaps TRBD1 (5 bases). The CDR3 sequence is 15 residues long. The V end lost 1 base, the J end lost 2 bases, and 8 bases lay between the germline ends. Germline CDR1 KGHSH, CDR2 LQKENI. Here the CDR3 DNA reads TGTGCCAGCTCACCACTACAGGCAAACACCGGGGAGCTGTTTTTT. Its translation is CASSPLQANTGELFF. The variable domain in full, completed from reference TRBV18 and TRBJ2-2, reads NAGVMQNPRHLVRRRGQEARLRCSPMKGHSHVYWYRQLPEEGLKFMVYLQKENIIDESGMPKERFSAEFPKEGPSILRIQQVVRGDSAAYFCASSPLQANTGELFFGEGSRLTVL.

CDR3 DNA: TGTGCCAGCAGCTTAGCTGGGGAGCGGGGGCGGAATGAGCAGTTCTTC. Encoded protein: CASSLAGERGRNEQFF. The chain has TRBV7-6 and TRBJ2-1; 8 nucleotides match TRBD2. The germline V gene encodes CDR1 SGHVS and CDR2 FNYEAQ. This CDR3 is 16 amino acids long. The V gene end was trimmed by 0 bases and the J gene end by 7 bases; junction bases not matched to a gene: 8. The full variable domain, completed using reference TRBV7-6 and TRBJ2-1, is GAGVSQSPRYKVTKRGQDVALRCDPISGHVSLYWYRQALGQGPEFLTYFNYEAQQDKSGLPNDRFSAERPEGSISTLTIQRTEQRDSAMYRCASSLAGERGRNEQFFGPGTRLTVL.

V usage is TRBV11-1 and J usage is TRBJ2-2; TRBD1 matches 8 bases. In germline, CDR1 is SGHAT, CDR2 FQDESV (reference sequence). This CDR3 has 14 residues. V shed 3 bases, J shed 5 bases, and the junction held 2 bases outside the gene matches. CDR3 bases: TGTGCCAGCAGCTTTACAGGGGGAACCGGGGAGCTGTTTTTT. Protein sequence: CASSFTGGTGELFF.

The J gene is TRBJ1-5, the V gene TRBV27; 7 nucleotides line up with TRBD1. Germline assignment: CDR1 MNHEY and CDR2 SMNVEV (reference sequence). This CDR3 spans 17 amino acids. V lost 5 bases and J lost 3; bases outside the gene matches: 13. Here the CDR3 DNA reads TGTGCCAGCAGTCCAAGGGGACAGAGGGCAAACAATCAGCCCCAGCATTTT. Translated: CASSPRGQRANNQPQHF.

The sample holds a few counts of this clone. J is TRBJ1-4 and V is TRBV2, with 9 bases lining up with TRBD1. V was pared by 7 bases and J by 5 bases, with 2 bases of the junction left unmatched. Germline V CDR1 and CDR2: SNHLY, FYNNEI. This CDR3 has 13 residues. The CDR3 loop is CASTGQGNEKLFF. CDR3 sequence (DNA): TGTGCCAGCACGGGACAGGGCAATGAAAAACTGTTTTTT.

The V call is TRBV12-5, the J call TRBJ2-3; 8 nucleotides align to TRBD1. Per the germline V gene, CDR1 is LGHNT and CDR2 is FRNRAP. This CDR3 spans 16 amino acids. The ends lost 1 base at V and 8 bases at J; junction bases unmatched: 11. This CDR3 reads CASGLGRQGPGPTQYF. The CDR3 DNA reads as TGTGCTAGTGGTTTGGGACGACAGGGGCCGGGTCCTACGCAGTATTTT.

This clone occurred a few times. The gene calls are TRBV29-1 and TRBJ1-1; D perhaps matches TRBD1 (5 bases). CDR1 and CDR2 (germline): SQVTM, ANQGSEA. The CDR3 runs to 13 residues. Trimming took off 2 bases at V and 2 bases at J, with 9 bases between the two ends. CDR3 nucleotide sequence: TGCAGCGTTGAACGACAGAGAAACACTGAAGCTTTCTTT. Protein: CSVERQRNTEAFF. Full variable domain (remainder filled in from reference TRBV29-1 and TRBJ1-1): SAVISQKPSRDICQRGTSLTIQCQVDSQVTMMFWYRQQPGQSLTLIATANQGSEATYESGFVIDKFPISRPNLTFSTLTVSNMSPEDSSIYLCSVERQRNTEAFFGQGTRLTVV.

The rearrangement joins TRBV6-6 to TRBJ1-6, with TRBD1 matching 12 bases. There are 16 residues in the CDR3. Germline-derived CDR1 and CDR2 are MNHNY and SVGAGI (reference sequence). With V trimmed by 5 bases and J by 11 bases, 10 bases remained unmatched. The CDR3 loop reads CASSTPRDRGLAPLHF. In DNA, the CDR3 is TGTGCCAGCAGTACCCCCCGGGACAGGGGGCTAGCACCCCTCCACTTT.

The gene calls are TRBV6-1 and TRBJ2-1; TRBD1 is a possible D gene (6 bases). The V gene's germline CDR1 is MNHNS and CDR2 SASEGT. The CDR3 is 15 residues long. The V end was cut by 6 bases, the J end by 0 bases, with 12 bases between. This chain's CDR3 is CASRPTGPSYNEQFF. DNA of the CDR3: TGTGCCAGCAGGCCGACAGGTCCCTCCTACAATGAGCAGTTCTTC.

This chain joins TRBV14 and TRBJ1-1; 11 positions agree with TRBD1. Germline-derived CDR1 and CDR2 are SGHDN and FVKESK. The CDR3 spans 17 residues. With V trimmed by 0 bases and J by 5 bases, 8 bases remained unmatched. CDR3 loop: CASSQDLGQGARTEAFF. The CDR3 DNA is TGTGCCAGCAGCCAAGATTTAGGACAGGGGGCAAGGACTGAAGCTTTCTTT.

The J gene is TRBJ1-4, the V gene TRBV9, with D possibly being TRBD1 (6 bases). This CDR3 comprises 16 residues. CDR1 is SGDLS, CDR2 YYNGEE, per germline. Trimming took off 0 bases at V and 0 bases at J, with 9 bases between the two ends. This CDR3 is CASSVGGGSTNEKLFF. The CDR3 DNA reads as TGTGCCAGCAGCGTAGGAGGGGGATCAACTAATGAAAAACTGTTTTTT.

This rearrangement joins TRBV29-1 to TRBJ1-2; D perhaps matches TRBD1 (6 bases). V shed 5 bases and J shed 2 bases, with 27 bases lying between them. CDR1 and CDR2 (germline): SQVTM, ANQGSEA. This CDR3 comprises 18 residues. CDR3 residues: CSVLGGQAGRMGNYGYTF. The CDR3 DNA reads TGCAGCGTTCTGGGGGGGCAGGCCGGGAGGATGGGGAACTATGGCTACACCTTC. The complete variable domain, with remaining parts taken from reference TRBV29-1 and TRBJ1-2, reads SAVISQKPSRDICQRGTSLTIQCQVDSQVTMMFWYRQQPGQSLTLIATANQGSEATYESGFVIDKFPISRPNLTFSTLTVSNMSPEDSSIYLCSVLGGQAGRMGNYGYTFGSGTRLTVV.